The entry below gives a single T cell receptor beta chain sequence along with its context. The antigen remains unidentified. This sample was taken from a study of early T cells in non-severe SARS-CoV-2 infection. Study-wide background: The input, bulk RNA from unsorted whole blood, was sequenced, and chains were unpaired. Findings and limits, study-wide: Database matching using VDJdb favored anti-spike CD8 responses, with private and CD4 specificities left missing.

V lost 2 bases, J lost 3 bases, and 11 bases lay in between. This CDR3 comprises 15 residues. Germline values: CDR1 KGHSH, CDR2 LQKENI. Each cDNA molecule carried a unique molecular identifier. TCRdb processed the 5' RACE reads anew with MiXCR; each CDR3 protein has one entry. The repertoire includes tens of thousands of distinct CDR3 sequences, 11% to 15% of them detected once, and roughly 3.1% sits in the top ten. This TCR was recovered from an adult who was a healthcare worker with PCR-confirmed SARS-CoV-2 infection or an uninfected control (not recorded which). The chain couples TRBV18 to TRBJ1-3; D not certain. The sample taken for sequencing was whole blood. The CDR3 sequence: CASSPTGSYGNTIYF. DNA for the CDR3: TGTGCCAGCTCACCAACGGGAAGTTATGGAAACACCATATATTTT.